These 16 T cell receptor beta chains came from one sample sequenced in a study of T cells after yellow fever vaccination (dated by TCRdb to between 2018 and 2021). Libraries came from 5' RACE. Sequencing instrument: Illumina HiSeq 2500. The public reads were quality trimmed at Q25 with fastp and then assembled into clones with MiXCR by TCRdb, keeping productive beta chains. Rows merge per CDR3 protein into single entries with the most common DNA and genes. The sample records 450,000 to 600,000 distinct CDR3 sequences, roughly 13% of which are singletons. About an eighth of the sample lies in the top ten. What this sample's treatment or condition label stands for: live attenuated yellow fever vaccine strain. Sequencing was performed on PBMCs, taken on the day of the yellow fever booster vaccination. The receptors derive from a man aged 25 to 40 who received the YFV17D yellow fever vaccine.

In its sample, this clonotype was seen a few times. The gene calls are TRBV5-6 and TRBJ2-3, with 7 nucleotides matching TRBD2. Germline V gene lookup returns CDR1 SGHDT and CDR2 YYEEEE. Germline trimming cut 4 bases from V and 11 bases from J; bases unmatched to any gene: 13. This CDR3 spans 14 amino acids. The CDR3: CASSAPVGTTMQYF. The CDR3 nucleotides read TGTGCCAGCAGCGCCCCCGTCGGGACTACGATGCAGTATTTT.

This sequence joins TRBV20-1 and TRBJ2-7; the D call may be TRBD1 or TRBD2 (5 bases each). Deletions cut 0 bases from V and 0 bases from J, with 21 bases between. Germline values: CDR1 DFQATT, CDR2 SNEGSKA (reference sequence). CDR3 length: 18 residues. The CDR3 sequence: CSARDLKVVRGSSYEQYF. Written as DNA, the CDR3 is TGCAGTGCTAGAGATCTTAAGGTAGTTCGGGGCAGCTCCTACGAGCAGTACTTC.

This clonotype was picked up a small number of times. The rearrangement links TRBV7-2 to TRBJ2-7; D gene unclear. CDR1 SGHTA and CDR2 FQGNSA come from the germline V gene. CDR3 length equals 16 residues. Trimming removed 5 bases at V and 2 bases at J, with 19 bases between. In nucleotides, the CDR3 is TGTGCCAGCAGCGCGAAAACTCCGTTGGGTCCCTACGAGCAGTACTTC. Translated, it gives CASSAKTPLGPYEQYF.

V gene TRBV7-2 combines with J gene TRBJ2-7, with D possibly being TRBD1 (5 bases). CDR1 and CDR2 from the germline V gene are SGHTA and FQGNSA. This CDR3 is 14 amino acids long. Trimming removed 5 bases at V and 6 bases at J, with 17 bases between. CDR3 loop: CASSRSMGLSEQYF. DNA for the CDR3: TGTGCCAGCAGCCGGTCGATGGGGCTCAGCGAGCAGTACTTC.

The V and J genes are TRBV10-3 and TRBJ2-4, with D possibly called TRBD1 or TRBD2 (5 bases each). Trimming cost V 0 bases and J 3 bases, with 12 bases left between them. Germline V lookup: CDR1 ENHRY, CDR2 SYGVKD. The CDR3 is 16 amino acids. Here the CDR3 DNA reads TGTGCCATCAGTGAGTCCGGGGCGCGGAGCAAAAACATTCAGTACTTC. Translated: CAISESGARSKNIQYF.

V gene TRBV9 combines with J gene TRBJ1-2; D is unresolved. Trimming shortened V by 6 bases and J by 0 bases, and 9 bases separated the two germline ends. There are 13 residues in the CDR3. The germline CDR1 and CDR2 sequences are SGDLS and YYNGEE. This CDR3 reads CASIGSANYGYTF. The CDR3 nucleotides read TGTGCCAGCATTGGCTCTGCTAACTATGGCTACACCTTC.

This clonotype occurred a few times. The rearrangement uses TRBV5-1 and TRBJ2-7; 7 nucleotides line up with TRBD1. With V trimmed by 0 bases and J by 6 bases, 6 bases remained unmatched. Looked up from germline, CDR1 is SGHRS and CDR2 is YFSETQ. The CDR3 totals 14 residues. The CDR3 protein is CASSLGQGVSEQYF. The CDR3, as DNA: TGCGCCAGCAGCTTGGGACAGGGAGTAAGCGAGCAGTACTTC.

In this sample, this clonotype turned up a few times. This chain connects TRBV28 to TRBJ2-1; D not resolved. Germline CDR1 is MDHEN and CDR2 is SYDVKM. The CDR3 loop spans 12 amino acids. V lost 6 bases, J lost 7 bases, and 10 bases lay in between. The CDR3 sequence: CASRAPGNEQFF. In DNA, the CDR3 is TGTGCCAGCAGGGCCCCGGGTAATGAGCAGTTCTTC.

Only a few counts were recorded for this clonotype. V gene TRBV29-1 combines with J gene TRBJ2-2; no reliable D call. Looked up from germline, CDR1 is SQVTM and CDR2 is ANQGSEA. The CDR3 is 14 amino acids. V was shortened by 4 bases and J by 1 base, with 10 bases between the two germline ends. The CDR3 DNA reads as TGCAGCGTTGTAAGGACGGGGAACACCGGGGAGCTGTTTTTT. This encodes CSVVRTGNTGELFF.

V is TRBV12-3 or TRBV12-4 and J is TRBJ1-1; TRBD1 might be the D (6 bases). CDR3 length: 12 residues. V was trimmed by 8 bases and J by 6 bases, leaving 13 bases between them. CDR3 DNA sequence: TGTGCCAGCTCTTGGGGGGGCCCTGAAGCTTTCTTT. Its protein product is CASSWGGPEAFF.

The sample holds a few counts of this clonotype. CDR3 DNA sequence: TGTGCCAGCACCCGGGGCGGCTCCAGCTCCTACGAGCAGTACTTC. Its protein product is CASTRGGSSSYEQYF. The rearrangement joins TRBV7-2 to TRBJ2-7; D may be TRBD1 or TRBD2 (5 bases each). Trimming took 7 bases from V and 0 from J, leaving 16 bases between them. CDR1 is SGHTA and CDR2 is FQGNSA in the germline V gene. There are 15 residues in the CDR3.

Details on this clonotype: Compared with germline, one end of the junction differs, possibly owing to a read error. The chain carries TRBV3-1 and TRBJ2-2; D gene unclear. Germline CDR1 and CDR2: LGHDT and YNNKEL (reference sequence). The CDR3 is made up of 18 amino acids. The CDR3 here is CASCQDQSRASLGGELFF. DNA of the CDR3: TGTGCCAGCTGCCAAGATCAGAGTCGAGCTTCCCTGGGCGGGGAGCTGTTTTTT.

In its sample, this clonotype was seen many times. The V call is TRBV6-5, the J call TRBJ2-1, with 12 positions matching TRBD2. The germline CDR1 and CDR2 sequences are MNHEY and SVGAGI. The CDR3 sequence is 18 residues long. V was pared by 2 bases and J by 0 bases, with 5 bases of the junction left unmatched. The CDR3 loop reads CASSYPLTSGSSYNEQFF. In DNA, the CDR3 is TGTGCCAGCAGTTACCCTCTGACTAGCGGGAGCTCCTACAATGAGCAGTTCTTC.

This clonotype has just a few counts. V is TRBV5-4 and J is TRBJ1-3; D remains unclear. Trimming stripped 0 bases from V and 0 bases from J, with 7 bases between. This CDR3 spans 15 amino acids. Per germline, CDR1 SGHNT and CDR2 YYREEE (reference sequence). The CDR3 loop is CASSLGQTSGNTIYF. CDR3 nucleotide sequence: TGTGCCAGCAGCTTGGGGCAGACCTCTGGAAACACCATATATTTT.

This chain uses TRBV5-1 with TRBJ1-2; D is unresolved. Germline CDR1 SGHRS, CDR2 YFSETQ. The CDR3 contains 13 residues. Trimming left V 0 bases short and J 4 bases short, with 7 bases between. The CDR3 sequence: CASSLGSFYGYTF. The CDR3 region has the DNA TGCGCCAGCAGCTTGGGAAGTTTCTATGGCTACACCTTC.

This clonotype came up a few times. The chain combines TRBV6-1 with TRBJ2-1; 9 bases map to TRBD2. The CDR3 is made up of 14 amino acids. V lost 6 bases and J lost 8; bases outside the gene matches: 8. From germline, CDR1 is MNHNS and CDR2 SASEGT. The CDR3 DNA follows: TGTGCCAGCAGGGGACTAGCAGTAATTTATGAGCAGTTCTTC. Translated, it gives CASRGLAVIYEQFF.